The clone carrying this TCR beta chain was seen repeatedly, ten times or more. Its antigen is unknown. The germline gives CDR1 LGHNA, CDR2 YNFKEQ. The CDR3 has 15 amino acids. V shed 4 bases and J 8 bases; nucleotides not matched to a gene: 6. The sample originates from a study of a mutant IDH1 vaccine in newly diagnosed glioma. Study-wide context: Treated patients, about 60% male and around 38% female, averaged around 40 years of age. The therapy given earlier, which was standard therapy, consisted of radiotherapy, temozolomide, or both, and most of the patients received both. Regarding the study as a whole: Immune responses induced by the vaccine were seen in roughly 93% of patients, spanning multiple MHC alleles.

The assay was immunoSEQ multiplex PCR, and TCRdb's table has in-frame clones only and misses some. This table holds about 67,000 clones, more than 70% found once. Specified time point: baseline, week 1 (first vaccination visit). Treatment indicated: pre-vaccination baseline after standard-of-care therapy. The donor cohort comprised cases of new WHO grade 3 or 4 IDH1-mutant, ATRX-lost astrocytoma. The chain links TRBV4-2 to TRBJ1-5, with 12 bases fitting TRBD1. The receptor was derived from a woman under 30 with glioma. Some clones in this sample may be carry-over from other donors' samples. The sample was peripheral blood mononuclear cells (PBMCs), taken from a glioma patient treated with radiotherapy, temozolomide or both. This CDR3 reads CASSPGQGATEPQHF. In DNA form, the CDR3 reads TGTGCCAGCAGCCCGGGACAGGGGGCTACGGAGCCCCAGCATTTT.